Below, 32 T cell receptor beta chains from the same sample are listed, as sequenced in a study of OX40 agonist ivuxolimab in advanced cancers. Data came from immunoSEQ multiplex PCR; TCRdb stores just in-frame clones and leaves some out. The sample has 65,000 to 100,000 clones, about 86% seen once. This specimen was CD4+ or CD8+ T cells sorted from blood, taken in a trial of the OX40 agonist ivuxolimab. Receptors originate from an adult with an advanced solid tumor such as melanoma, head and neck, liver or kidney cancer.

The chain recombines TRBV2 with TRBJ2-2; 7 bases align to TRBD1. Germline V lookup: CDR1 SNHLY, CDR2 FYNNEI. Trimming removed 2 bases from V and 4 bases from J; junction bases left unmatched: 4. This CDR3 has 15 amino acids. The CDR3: CASSEKGTATGELFF. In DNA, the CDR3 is TGTGCCAGCAGTGAAAAGGGGACAGCCACCGGGGAGCTGTTTTTT. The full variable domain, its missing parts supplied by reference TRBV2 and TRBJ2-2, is EPEVTQTPSHQVTQMGQEVILRCVPISNHLYFYWYRQILGQKVEFLVSFYNNEISEKSEIFDDQFSVERPDGSNFTLKIRSTKLEDSAMYFCASSEKGTATGELFFGEGSRLTVL.

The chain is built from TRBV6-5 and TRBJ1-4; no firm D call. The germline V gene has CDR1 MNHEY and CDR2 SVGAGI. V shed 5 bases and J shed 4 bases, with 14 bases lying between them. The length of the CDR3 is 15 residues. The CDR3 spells CASSTIWADNEKLFF. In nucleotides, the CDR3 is TGTGCCAGCAGTACTATTTGGGCCGATAATGAAAAACTGTTTTTT.

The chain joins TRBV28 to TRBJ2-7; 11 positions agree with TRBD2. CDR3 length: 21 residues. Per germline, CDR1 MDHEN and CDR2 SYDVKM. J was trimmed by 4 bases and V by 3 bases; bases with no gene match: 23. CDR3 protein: CASSLTGPPSASGRFKYEQYF. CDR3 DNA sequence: TGTGCCAGCAGTTTGACGGGCCCCCCAAGCGCTAGCGGGAGGTTCAAGTACGAGCAGTACTTC.

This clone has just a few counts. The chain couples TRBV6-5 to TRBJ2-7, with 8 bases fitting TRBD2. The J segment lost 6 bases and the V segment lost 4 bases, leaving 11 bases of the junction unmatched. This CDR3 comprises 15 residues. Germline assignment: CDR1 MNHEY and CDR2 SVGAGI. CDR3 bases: TGTGCCAGCAGTTTGAGAACCGGGACTAGGGGCGAGCAGTACTTC. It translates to CASSLRTGTRGEQYF.

In DNA, the CDR3 is TGCGCCAGCAGCCAAGGCAGGGGGCGTTACGAGCAGTACTTC. Its protein is CASSQGRGRYEQYF. The J gene is TRBJ2-7, the V gene TRBV4-3, with TRBD1 matching 8 bases. The junction had 3 bases not matched to a gene; V was cut back by 1 base and J by 4 bases. CDR1 is LGHNA and CDR2 is YSLEER in the germline V gene. The CDR3 is 14 residues long.

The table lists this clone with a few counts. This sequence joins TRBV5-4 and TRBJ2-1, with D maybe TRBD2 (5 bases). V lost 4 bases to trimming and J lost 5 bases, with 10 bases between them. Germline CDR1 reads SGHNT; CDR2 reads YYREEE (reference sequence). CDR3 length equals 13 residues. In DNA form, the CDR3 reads TGTGCCAGCAGCAATACTAGAAACAATGAGCAGTTCTTC. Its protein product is CASSNTRNNEQFF.

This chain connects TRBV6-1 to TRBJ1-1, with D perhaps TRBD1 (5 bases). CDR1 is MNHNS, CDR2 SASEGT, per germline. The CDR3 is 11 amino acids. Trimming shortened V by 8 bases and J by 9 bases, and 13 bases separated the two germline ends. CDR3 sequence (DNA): TGTGCCAGCCTTTTCGGGGCCCAAGCTTTCTTT. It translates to CASLFGAQAFF.

The CDR3 DNA is TGTGCCAGCAGCTTACGAGCGGGAGGGCCCTCGACAGATACGCAGTATTTT. As protein: CASSLRAGGPSTDTQYF. The chain carries TRBV7-2 and TRBJ2-3; 10 nucleotides align to TRBD2. CDR1 and CDR2 from the germline V gene are SGHTA and FQGNSA. V was clipped by 2 bases and J by 3 bases; unmatched bases: 8. The CDR3 covers 17 residues. Together with reference TRBV7-2 and TRBJ2-3, the CDR3 gives the full variable domain: GAGVSQSPSNKVTEKGKDVELRCDPISGHTALYWYRQSLGQGLEFLIYFQGNSAPDKSGLPSDRFSAERTGGSVSTLTIQRTQQEDSAVYLCASSLRAGGPSTDTQYFGPGTRLTVL.

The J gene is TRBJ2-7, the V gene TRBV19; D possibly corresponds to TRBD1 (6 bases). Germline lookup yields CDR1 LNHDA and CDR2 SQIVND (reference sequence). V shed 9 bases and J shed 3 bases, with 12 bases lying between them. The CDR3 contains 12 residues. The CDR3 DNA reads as TGTGCCAGCGGACAGACTCTCTACGAGCAGTACTTC. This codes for CASGQTLYEQYF.

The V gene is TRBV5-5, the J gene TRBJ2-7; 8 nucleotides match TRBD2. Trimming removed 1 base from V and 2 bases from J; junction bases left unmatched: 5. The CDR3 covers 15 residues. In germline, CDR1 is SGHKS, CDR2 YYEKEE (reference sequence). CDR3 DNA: TGTGCCAGCAGCTTGTTCGGGGGGGTGACCTACGAGCAGTACTTC. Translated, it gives CASSLFGGVTYEQYF.

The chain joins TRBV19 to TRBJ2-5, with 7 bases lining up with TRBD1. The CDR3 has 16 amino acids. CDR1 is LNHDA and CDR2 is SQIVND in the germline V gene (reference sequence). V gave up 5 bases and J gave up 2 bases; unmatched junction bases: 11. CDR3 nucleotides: TGTGCCAGTAGTGAACGCACGACAGGGCCGCAAGAGACCCAGTACTTC. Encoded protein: CASSERTTGPQETQYF.

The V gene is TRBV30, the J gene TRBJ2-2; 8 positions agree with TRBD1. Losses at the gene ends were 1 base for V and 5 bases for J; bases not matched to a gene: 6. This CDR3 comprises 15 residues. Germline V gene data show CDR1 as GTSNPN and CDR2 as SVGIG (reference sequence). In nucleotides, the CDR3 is TGTGCCTGGAGTGCCCGGACAGGGACGACCGGGGAGCTGTTTTTT. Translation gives CAWSARTGTTGELFF.

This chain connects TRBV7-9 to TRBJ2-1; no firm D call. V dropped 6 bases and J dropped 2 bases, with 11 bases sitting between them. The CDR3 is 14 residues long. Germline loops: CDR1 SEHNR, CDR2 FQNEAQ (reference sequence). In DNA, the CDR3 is TGTGCCAGCAGTCGGAAGACCCCCTACAATGAGCAGTTCTTC. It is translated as CASSRKTPYNEQFF.

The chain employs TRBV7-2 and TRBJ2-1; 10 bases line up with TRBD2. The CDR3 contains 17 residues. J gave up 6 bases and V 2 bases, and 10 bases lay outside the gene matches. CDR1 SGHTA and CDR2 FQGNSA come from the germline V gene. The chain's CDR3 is CASSLILVAGGGNEQFF. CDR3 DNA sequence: TGTGCCAGCAGCTTAATCCTGGTAGCGGGAGGAGGCAATGAGCAGTTCTTC.

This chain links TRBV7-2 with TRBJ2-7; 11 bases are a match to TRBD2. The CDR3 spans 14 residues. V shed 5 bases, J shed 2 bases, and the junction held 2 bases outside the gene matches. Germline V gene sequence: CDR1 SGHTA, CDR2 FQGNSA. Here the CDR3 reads CASSRTSGPYEQYF. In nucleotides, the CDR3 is TGTGCCAGCAGCCGGACTAGCGGGCCCTACGAGCAGTACTTC.

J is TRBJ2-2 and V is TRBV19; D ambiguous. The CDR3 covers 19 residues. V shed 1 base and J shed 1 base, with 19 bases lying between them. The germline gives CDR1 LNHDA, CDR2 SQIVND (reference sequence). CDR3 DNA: TGTGCCAGTAGTATAGGGGTCCCGATTGTTATTAAGAACACCGGGGAGCTGTTTTTT. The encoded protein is CASSIGVPIVIKNTGELFF.

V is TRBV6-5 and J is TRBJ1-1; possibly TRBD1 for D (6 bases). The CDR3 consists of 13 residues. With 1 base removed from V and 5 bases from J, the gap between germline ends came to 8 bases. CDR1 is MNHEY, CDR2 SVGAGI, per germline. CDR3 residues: CASSYLGGTEAFF. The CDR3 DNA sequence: TGTGCCAGCAGTTACTTAGGGGGGACTGAAGCTTTCTTT.

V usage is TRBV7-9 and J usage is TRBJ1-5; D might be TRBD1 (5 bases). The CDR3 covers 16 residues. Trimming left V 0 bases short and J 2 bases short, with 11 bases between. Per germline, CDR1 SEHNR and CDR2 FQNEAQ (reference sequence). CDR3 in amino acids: CASSLARGDGNQPQHF. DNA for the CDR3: TGTGCCAGCAGCTTAGCGCGGGGGGACGGCAATCAGCCCCAGCATTTT.

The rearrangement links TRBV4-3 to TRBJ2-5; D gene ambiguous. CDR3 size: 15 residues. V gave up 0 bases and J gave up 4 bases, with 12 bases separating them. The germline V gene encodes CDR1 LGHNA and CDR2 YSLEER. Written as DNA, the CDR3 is TGCGCCAGCAGCCAAGATCAGACCCTGGGAGAGACCCAGTACTTC. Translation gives CASSQDQTLGETQYF.

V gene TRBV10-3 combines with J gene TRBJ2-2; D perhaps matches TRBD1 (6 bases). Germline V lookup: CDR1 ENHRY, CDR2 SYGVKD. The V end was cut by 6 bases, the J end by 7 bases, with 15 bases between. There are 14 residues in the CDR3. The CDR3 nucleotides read TGTGCCATCAGGGCCGGGACATCAGACGGGGAGCTGTTTTTT. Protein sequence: CAIRAGTSDGELFF.

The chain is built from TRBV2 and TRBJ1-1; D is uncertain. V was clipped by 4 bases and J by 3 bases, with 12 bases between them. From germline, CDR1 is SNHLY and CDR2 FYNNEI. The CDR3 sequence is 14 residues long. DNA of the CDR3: TGTGCCAGCAGTGTTAGGGCAAGGGACACTGAAGCTTTCTTT. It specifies CASSVRARDTEAFF. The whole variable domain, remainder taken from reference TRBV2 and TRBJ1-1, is EPEVTQTPSHQVTQMGQEVILRCVPISNHLYFYWYRQILGQKVEFLVSFYNNEISEKSEIFDDQFSVERPDGSNFTLKIRSTKLEDSAMYFCASSVRARDTEAFFGQGTRLTVV.

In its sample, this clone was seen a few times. The CDR3: CSVYEGGNQPQHF. The CDR3 bases are TGCAGCGTTTACGAGGGGGGAAATCAGCCCCAGCATTTT. The gene calls are TRBV29-1 and TRBJ1-5, with D maybe TRBD1 (6 bases). This CDR3 is 13 amino acids long. Germline CDR1 reads SQVTM; CDR2 reads ANQGSEA. The V end lost 5 bases, the J end lost 4 bases, and 12 bases lay between the germline ends.

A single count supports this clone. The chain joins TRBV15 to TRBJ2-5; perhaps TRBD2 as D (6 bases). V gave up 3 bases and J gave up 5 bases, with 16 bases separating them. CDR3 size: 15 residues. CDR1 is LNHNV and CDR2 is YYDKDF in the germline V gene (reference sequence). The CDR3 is CATSSPGLGGETQYF. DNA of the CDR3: TGTGCCACCAGCAGCCCGGGTCTCGGAGGGGAGACCCAGTACTTC. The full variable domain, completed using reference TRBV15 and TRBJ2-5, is DAMVIQNPRYQVTQFGKPVTLSCSQTLNHNVMYWYQQKSSQAPKLLFHYYDKDFNNEADTPDNFQSRRPNTSFCFLDIRSPGLGDTAMYLCATSSPGLGGETQYFGPGTRLLVL.

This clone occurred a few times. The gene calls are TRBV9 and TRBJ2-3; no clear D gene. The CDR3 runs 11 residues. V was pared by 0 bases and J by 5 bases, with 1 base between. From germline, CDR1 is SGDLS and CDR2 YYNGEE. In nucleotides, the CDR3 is TGTGCCAGCAGCGTAGGAGATACGCAGTATTTT. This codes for CASSVGDTQYF.

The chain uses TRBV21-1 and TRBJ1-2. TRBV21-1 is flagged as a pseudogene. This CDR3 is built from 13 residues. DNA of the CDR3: TGTGCCAGCAGCAAGAAGCGGAGGTATGGCTACACCTTC. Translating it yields CASSKKRRYGYTF.

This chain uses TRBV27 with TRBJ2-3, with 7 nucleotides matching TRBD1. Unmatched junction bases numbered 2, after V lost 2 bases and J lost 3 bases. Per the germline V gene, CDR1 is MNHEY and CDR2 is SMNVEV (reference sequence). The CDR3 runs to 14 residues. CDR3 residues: CASSLAQGTDTQYF. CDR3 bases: TGTGCCAGCAGTTTAGCACAGGGGACAGATACGCAGTATTTT.

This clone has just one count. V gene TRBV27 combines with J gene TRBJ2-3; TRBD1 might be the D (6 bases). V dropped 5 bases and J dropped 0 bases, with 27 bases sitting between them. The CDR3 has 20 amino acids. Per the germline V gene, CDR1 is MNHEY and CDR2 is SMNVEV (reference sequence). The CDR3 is CASSPQGFTNVGSSTDTQYF. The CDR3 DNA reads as TGTGCCAGCAGTCCCCAGGGGTTTACCAATGTGGGATCTAGCACAGATACGCAGTATTTT.

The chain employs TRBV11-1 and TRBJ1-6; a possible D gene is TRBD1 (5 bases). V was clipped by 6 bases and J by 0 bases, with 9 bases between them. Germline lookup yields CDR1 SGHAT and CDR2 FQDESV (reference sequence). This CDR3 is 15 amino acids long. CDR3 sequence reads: CASRTGGSYNSPLHF. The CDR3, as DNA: TGTGCCAGCAGAACAGGCGGCTCCTATAATTCACCCCTCCACTTT.

The CDR3 DNA reads as TGTGCCAGCAGCTTACGCATGGGCACAAGCACAGATACGCAGTATTTT. Its translation: CASSLRMGTSTDTQYF. This chain joins TRBV7-3 and TRBJ2-3; the D is unclear. V lost 2 bases to trimming and J lost 0 bases, with 12 bases between them. From germline, CDR1 is SGHTA and CDR2 FQGTGA. The CDR3 runs to 16 residues.

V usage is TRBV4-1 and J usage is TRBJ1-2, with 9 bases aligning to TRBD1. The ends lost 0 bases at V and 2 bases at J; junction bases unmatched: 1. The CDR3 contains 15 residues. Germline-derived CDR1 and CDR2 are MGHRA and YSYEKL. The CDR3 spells CASSQEGTGNYGYTF. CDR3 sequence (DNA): TGCGCCAGCAGCCAAGAGGGGACAGGGAACTATGGCTACACCTTC.

Here the CDR3 DNA reads TGCGCCAGCAGCGCAGACAGTCTAAATCAGCCCCAGCATTTT. It specifies CASSADSLNQPQHF. The chain employs TRBV5-1 and TRBJ1-5; a possible D gene is TRBD1 (5 bases). The CDR3 totals 14 residues. The V and J ends lost 4 bases and 4 bases respectively, with 12 bases between them. Germline V gene sequence: CDR1 SGHRS, CDR2 YFSETQ.

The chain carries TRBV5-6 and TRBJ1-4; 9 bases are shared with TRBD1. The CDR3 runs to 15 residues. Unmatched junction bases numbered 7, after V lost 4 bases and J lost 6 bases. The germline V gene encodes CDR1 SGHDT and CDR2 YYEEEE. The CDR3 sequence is CASSIWTGVDEKLFF. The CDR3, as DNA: TGTGCCAGCAGCATATGGACAGGGGTGGATGAAAAACTGTTTTTT.